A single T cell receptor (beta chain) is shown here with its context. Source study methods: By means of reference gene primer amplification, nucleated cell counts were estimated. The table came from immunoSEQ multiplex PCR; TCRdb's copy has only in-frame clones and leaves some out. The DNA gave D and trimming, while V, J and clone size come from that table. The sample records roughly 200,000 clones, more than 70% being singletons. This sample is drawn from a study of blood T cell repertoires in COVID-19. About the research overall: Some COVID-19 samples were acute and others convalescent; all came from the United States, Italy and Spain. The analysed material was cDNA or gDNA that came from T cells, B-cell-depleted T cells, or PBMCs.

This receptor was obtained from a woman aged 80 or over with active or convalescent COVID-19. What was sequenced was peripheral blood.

The CDR3 loop reads CASSESDRGLDTQYF. Written as DNA, the CDR3 is TGTGCCAGCAGCGAATCGGACAGGGGGCTGGATACGCAGTATTTT. J is TRBJ2-3 and V is TRBV6-6; 11 nucleotides agree with TRBD1. The germline gives CDR1 MNHNY, CDR2 SVGAGI (reference sequence). This CDR3 spans 15 amino acids. V lost 6 bases and J lost 6; bases outside the gene matches: 8.